These 23 T cell receptor beta chains came from one sample sequenced in a study of human T cells and chemical hapten exposure. TCRdb reprocessed the RACE reads via MiXCR and lists one record per CDR3 protein. Here the sample spans 85,000 to 100,000 distinct CDR3 sequences, 11% being singletons. Described time point: patch test 2, 6 weeks after DPC sensitization. Described treatment: therapeutic diphenylcyclopropenone sensitization with weekly scalp DPC. This specimen consisted of whole blood, obtained in connection with sensitization to the hapten diphenylcyclopropenone (DPC). Receptors were obtained from a man between 35 and 55 years old with alopecia areata. Some clones in this sample may be carry-over from other donors' samples.

The V gene is TRBV12-5, the J gene TRBJ1-3; D is unresolved. V lost 2 bases to trimming and J lost 8 bases, with 13 bases between them. The germline V gene has CDR1 LGHNT and CDR2 FRNRAP. CDR3 length: 14 residues. The CDR3 nucleotides read TGTGCTAGTGGTTTGTACCTATCTGGGTACACCATATATTTT. Protein product: CASGLYLSGYTIYF.

The chain combines TRBV12-3 or TRBV12-4 with TRBJ2-3, with D possibly TRBD2 on 5 matching bases. V dropped 3 bases and J dropped 9 bases, with 10 bases sitting between them. CDR3 length: 12 residues. CDR3 amino acids: CASSFERGTQYF. CDR3 in DNA: TGTGCCAGCAGTTTCGAGAGAGGGACGCAGTATTTT.

This clonotype showed up many times. This chain links TRBV4-1 with TRBJ2-2, with D possibly TRBD2 on 5 matching bases. The V end lost 0 bases, the J end lost 2 bases, and 13 bases lay between the germline ends. The germline CDR1 and CDR2 sequences are MGHRA and YSYEKL. This CDR3 comprises 17 residues. In DNA, the CDR3 is TGCGCCAGCAGCCAAGATCGGGGTCCCCGAAACACCGGGGAGCTGTTTTTT. This gives the protein CASSQDRGPRNTGELFF.

This clonotype was counted many times. V gene TRBV5-1 combines with J gene TRBJ1-1, with 7 bases matching TRBD1. Trimming took 5 bases from V and 3 from J; bases not matched to a gene: 4. Germline values: CDR1 SGHRS, CDR2 YFSETQ. The CDR3 length is 13 residues. CDR3 in DNA: TGCGCCAGCAGAGGCAGGGGGGACACTGAAGCTTTCTTT. Translating it yields CASRGRGDTEAFF.

The chain couples TRBV29-1 to TRBJ2-5; unclear D gene. The CDR3 has 11 residues. Trimming removed 7 bases from V and 5 bases from J, with 11 bases in between. Per germline, CDR1 SQVTM and CDR2 ANQGSEA. The CDR3 is CSADGAETQYF. CDR3 sequence (DNA): TGCAGCGCTGACGGAGCGGAGACCCAGTACTTC.

This clonotype has a handful of counts. The chain is built from TRBV29-1 and TRBJ2-1; D possibly corresponds to TRBD2 (6 bases). The germline gives CDR1 SQVTM, CDR2 ANQGSEA. The CDR3 loop spans 17 amino acids. The V and J ends lost 5 bases and 5 bases respectively, with 25 bases between them. The CDR3 spells CSVNGGTNFRVDNEQFF. DNA of the CDR3: TGCAGCGTTAACGGGGGTACTAACTTCCGGGTGGACAATGAGCAGTTCTTC.

J is TRBJ2-3 and V is TRBV30; D perhaps matches TRBD2 (5 bases). Germline V lookup: CDR1 GTSNPN, CDR2 SVGIG (reference sequence). V lost 2 bases and J 0 bases, leaving 12 bases between the germline ends. The CDR3 spans 15 residues. The CDR3 bases are TGTGCCTGGAGTCTTTCCGGACTTAGCACAGATACGCAGTATTTT. Translation gives CAWSLSGLSTDTQYF. The entire variable domain, with the rest obtained from reference TRBV30 and TRBJ2-3, is as follows: SQTIHQWPATLVQPVGSPLSLECTVEGTSNPNLYWYRQAAGRGLQLLFYSVGIGQISSEVPQNLSASRPQDRQFILSSKKLLLSDSGFYLCAWSLSGLSTDTQYFGPGTRLTVL.

This chain joins TRBV7-6 and TRBJ2-6, with TRBD2 matching 14 bases. The CDR3 has 18 amino acids. CDR1 and CDR2 (germline): SGHVS, FNYEAQ. Losses at the gene ends were 5 bases for V and 4 bases for J; bases not matched to a gene: 7. The CDR3: CASSPEGLAGVGANVLTF. In DNA, the CDR3 is TGTGCCAGCAGCCCAGAGGGACTAGCGGGAGTAGGGGCCAACGTCCTGACTTTC.

Only a few counts were recorded for this clonotype. The CDR3 DNA is TGTGCCAGCAGCTCCTCAGCTAACACTGAAGCTTTCTTT. It translates to CASSSSANTEAFF. V is TRBV27 and J is TRBJ1-1; D is unresolved. Germline assignment: CDR1 MNHEY and CDR2 SMNVEV (reference sequence). Trimming removed 6 bases from V and 2 bases from J, with 10 bases in between. The CDR3 covers 13 residues.

A remark on this clonotype: A much larger clone lies a single base off, so this may be a read error. This CDR3 is CASIEVDGEAFF. The DNA of the CDR3 is TGTGCCAGCATCGAGGTCGACGGTGAAGCTTTCTTT. The J gene is TRBJ1-1, the V gene TRBV28; D remains ambiguous. The CDR3 spans 12 residues. Between the trimmed V and J ends, which lost 7 bases and 7 bases, there was a span of 13 bases. CDR1 and CDR2 from the germline V gene are MDHEN and SYDVKM.

The chain is built from TRBV24-1 and TRBJ2-3; TRBD1 or TRBD2 may be the D gene (5 bases each). This CDR3 is 13 amino acids long. Germline CDR1 KGHDR, CDR2 SFDVKD. V lost 7 bases, J lost 4 bases, and 11 bases lay in between. CDR3 bases: TGTGCCACCAGAGGGGACGTAGCAGATACGCAGTATTTT. Its protein product is CATRGDVADTQYF.

The rearrangement joins TRBV6-2 or TRBV6-3 to TRBJ2-1; D is uncertain. Trimming removed 0 bases from V and 4 bases from J, with 10 bases in between. The germline gives CDR1 MNHEY, CDR2 SVGEGT. The CDR3 has 15 amino acids. The CDR3 is CASSYSSFPYNEQFF. The CDR3 DNA follows: TGTGCCAGCAGTTACTCGAGTTTCCCTTACAATGAGCAGTTCTTC.

This clonotype was seen repeatedly, ten times or more. CDR3 coding DNA: TGCGCCAGCAGGTTGACAGGGACGACAAGATTTCAGCCCCAGCATTTT. It codes for CASRLTGTTRFQPQHF. This sequence joins TRBV10-2 and TRBJ1-5; 7 positions agree with TRBD1. Trimming at V came to 6 bases and at J to 6 bases, leaving 14 bases not matched to a gene. CDR1 WSHSY and CDR2 SAAADI come from the germline V gene. This CDR3 is built from 16 residues.

The chain combines TRBV6-2 or TRBV6-3 with TRBJ2-7; perhaps TRBD1 as D (6 bases). Germline values: CDR1 MNHEY, CDR2 SVGEGT. Deletions cut 5 bases from V and 5 bases from J, with 13 bases between. CDR3 length: 13 residues. CDR3 sequence reads: CASSPRGWHEQYV. The CDR3, as DNA: TGTGCCAGCAGTCCGAGGGGGTGGCACGAGCAGTACGTC.

This clonotype was counted ten times or more. J is TRBJ2-2 and V is TRBV21-1; TRBD1 was called by the table and not checked on the DNA. TRBV21-1 is reported as a pseudogene. CDR3 length equals 17 residues. The CDR3 reads CASSKPRDTVVLGELFF. In DNA form, the CDR3 reads TGTGCCAGCAGCAAACCCAGGGACACCGTCGTTCTCGGGGAGCTGTTTTTT.

The CDR3, as DNA: TGTGCCAGCAGTTTTAGCGGAACTAGCACAGATACGCAGTATTTT. This translates into CASSFSGTSTDTQYF. This rearrangement joins TRBV28 to TRBJ2-3; D may be TRBD2 (6 bases). The CDR3 contains 15 residues. Germline-derived CDR1 and CDR2 are MDHEN and SYDVKM. The V and J ends lost 3 bases and 0 bases respectively, with 10 bases between them.

In DNA form, the CDR3 reads TGTGCCAGCAGCGACTCGGGGACAGGGAACTATGGCTACACCTTC. Its protein is CASSDSGTGNYGYTF. The chain joins TRBV7-2 to TRBJ1-2; 9 nucleotides agree with TRBD1. V shed 5 bases, J shed 2 bases, and the junction held 6 bases outside the gene matches. CDR1 and CDR2 (germline): SGHTA, FQGNSA. The CDR3 extends over 15 amino acids. Combining the CDR3 with reference TRBV7-2 and TRBJ1-2 gives the whole variable domain GAGVSQSPSNKVTEKGKDVELRCDPISGHTALYWYRQSLGQGLEFLIYFQGNSAPDKSGLPSDRFSAERTGGSVSTLTIQRTQQEDSAVYLCASSDSGTGNYGYTFGSGTRLTVV.

This clonotype has ten or more counts. J is TRBJ1-2 and V is TRBV9; no definite D call. This CDR3 is built from 16 residues. Germline V gives CDR1 SGDLS, CDR2 YYNGEE. Trimming took off 2 bases at V and 0 bases at J, with 14 bases between the two ends. The chain's CDR3 is CASSVWQDITNYGYTF. Written as DNA, the CDR3 is TGTGCCAGCAGCGTTTGGCAGGATATTACTAACTATGGCTACACCTTC. Variable domain in full (rest from reference TRBV9 and TRBJ1-2): DSGVTQTPKHLITATGQRVTLRCSPRSGDLSVYWYQQSLDQGLQFLIQYYNGEERAKGNILERFSAQQFPDLHSELNLSSLELGDSALYFCASSVWQDITNYGYTFGSGTRLTVV.

The chain employs TRBV7-3 and TRBJ2-1; 13 bases align to TRBD2. CDR1 SGHTA and CDR2 FQGTGA come from the germline V gene. This CDR3 region has 15 residues. With 3 bases clipped from V and 8 bases from J, the junction kept 4 bases outside the gene matches. The CDR3 here is CASSLSGLAGDEQFF. As DNA, the CDR3 is TGTGCCAGCAGCTTGTCAGGACTAGCGGGAGATGAGCAGTTCTTC.

This clonotype was counted many times. The gene calls are TRBV7-2 and TRBJ1-4, with TRBD1 matching over 9 bases. Germline CDR1 reads SGHTA; CDR2 reads FQGNSA. The J segment lost 4 bases and the V segment lost 1 base, leaving 10 bases of the junction unmatched. This CDR3 has 18 residues. This CDR3 reads CASSLVTPGTGINEKLFF. CDR3 DNA: TGTGCCAGCAGCTTAGTTACCCCCGGGACAGGGATTAATGAAAAACTGTTTTTT.

This clonotype came up a few times. J is TRBJ1-6 and V is TRBV4-1; 10 nucleotides match TRBD1. Losses at the gene ends were 9 bases for V and 8 bases for J; bases not matched to a gene: 13. The CDR3 spans 16 residues. Germline CDR1 and CDR2: MGHRA and YSYEKL. The CDR3 protein is CASGTGDSLRHSPLHF. The CDR3 DNA reads TGCGCCAGTGGGACAGGGGATAGCCTCCGCCATTCACCCCTCCACTTT.

The rearrangement uses TRBV20-1 and TRBJ2-7, with D perhaps matching TRBD2 (5 bases). The CDR3 covers 12 residues. V lost 3 bases to trimming and J lost 4 bases, with 10 bases between them. Germline loops: CDR1 DFQATT, CDR2 SNEGSKA (reference sequence). DNA of the CDR3: TGCAGTGCTAGTGAGGGTCGATACGAGCAGTACTTC. Residues: CSASEGRYEQYF.

J is TRBJ1-6 and V is TRBV18; D is possibly TRBD1 (5 bases). V lost 1 base and J 8 bases, leaving 6 bases between the germline ends. CDR1 and CDR2 from the germline V gene are KGHSH and LQKENI. The CDR3 has 13 residues. The CDR3 reads CASSPQTDSPLHF. The CDR3 DNA follows: TGTGCCAGCTCACCACAGACAGATTCACCCCTCCACTTT.